This TCR beta chain originates from a study of control samples from healthy donors and cancer patients. Here immunoSEQ multiplex PCR was the method, and the copy in TCRdb shows in-frame clones only, minus some. The data show 170,000 or so clones, almost 90% seen once. The CDR3 contains 14 residues. Germline V gives CDR1 MNHNS, CDR2 SASEGT. J lost 12 bases, V lost 3 bases, and 7 bases had no gene match. V and J are TRBV6-1 and TRBJ1-6; the match to TRBD1 covers 8 bases. Sample: blood. This receptor was taken from a woman aged 45-65 years in good health. CDR3 nucleotide sequence: TGTGCCAGCAGTGAGCGGGACAGGTCTGGACCCCTCCACTTT. Amino acid sequence: CASSERDRSGPLHF.